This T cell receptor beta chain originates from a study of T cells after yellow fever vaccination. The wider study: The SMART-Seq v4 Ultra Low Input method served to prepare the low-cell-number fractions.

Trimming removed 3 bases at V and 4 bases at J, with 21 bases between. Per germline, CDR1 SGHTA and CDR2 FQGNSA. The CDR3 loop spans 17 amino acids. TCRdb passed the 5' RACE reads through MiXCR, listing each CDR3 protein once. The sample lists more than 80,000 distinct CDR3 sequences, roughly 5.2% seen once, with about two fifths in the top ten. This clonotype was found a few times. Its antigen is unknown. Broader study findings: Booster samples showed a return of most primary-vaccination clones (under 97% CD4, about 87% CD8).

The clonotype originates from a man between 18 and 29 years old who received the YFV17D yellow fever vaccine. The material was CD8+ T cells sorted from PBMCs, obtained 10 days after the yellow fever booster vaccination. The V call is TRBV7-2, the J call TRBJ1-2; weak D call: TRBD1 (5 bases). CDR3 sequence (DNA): TGTGCCAGCAGCTTGCAAGGGGCCGGGACGGATCTCTATGGCTACACCTTC. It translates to CASSLQGAGTDLYGYTF.